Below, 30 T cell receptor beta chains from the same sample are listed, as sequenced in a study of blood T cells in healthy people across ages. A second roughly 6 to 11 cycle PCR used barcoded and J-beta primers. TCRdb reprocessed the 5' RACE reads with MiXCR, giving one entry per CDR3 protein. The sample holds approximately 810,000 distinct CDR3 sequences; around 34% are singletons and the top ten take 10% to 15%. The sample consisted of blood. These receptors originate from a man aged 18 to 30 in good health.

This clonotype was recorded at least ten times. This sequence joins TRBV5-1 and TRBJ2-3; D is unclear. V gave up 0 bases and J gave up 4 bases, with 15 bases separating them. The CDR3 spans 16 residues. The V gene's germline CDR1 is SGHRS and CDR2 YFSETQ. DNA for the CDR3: TGCGCCAGCAGCTTGGCCTTGGACGGCCGGGCAGATACGCAGTATTTT. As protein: CASSLALDGRADTQYF.

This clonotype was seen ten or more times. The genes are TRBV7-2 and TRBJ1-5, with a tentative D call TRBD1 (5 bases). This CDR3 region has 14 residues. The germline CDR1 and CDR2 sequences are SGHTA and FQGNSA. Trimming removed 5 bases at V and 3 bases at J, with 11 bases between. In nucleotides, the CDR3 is TGTGCCAGCAGCCCCTCAGGGATCAATCAGCCCCAGCATTTT. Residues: CASSPSGINQPQHF.

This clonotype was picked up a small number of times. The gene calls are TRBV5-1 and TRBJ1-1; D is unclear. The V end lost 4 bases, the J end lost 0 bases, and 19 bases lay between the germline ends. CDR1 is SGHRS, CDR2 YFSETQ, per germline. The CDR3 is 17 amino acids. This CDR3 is CASSPAEHSSMNTEAFF. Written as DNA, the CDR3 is TGCGCCAGCAGCCCCGCCGAACACTCCTCCATGAACACTGAAGCTTTCTTT. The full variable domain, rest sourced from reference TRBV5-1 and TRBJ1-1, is KAGVTQTPRYLIKTRGQQVTLSCSPISGHRSVSWYQQTPGQGLQFLFEYFSETQRNKGNFPGRFSGRQFSNSRSEMNVSTLELGDSALYLCASSPAEHSSMNTEAFFGQGTRLTVV.

Here the CDR3 reads CASSLSHSGETQYF. The DNA of the CDR3 is TGCGCCAGCAGCTTAAGTCATAGCGGGGAGACCCAGTACTTC. The chain couples TRBV5-1 to TRBJ2-5; 7 nucleotides line up with TRBD2. The CDR3 length is 14 residues. CDR1 and CDR2 from the germline V gene are SGHRS and YFSETQ. Trimming at V came to 2 bases and at J to 5 bases, leaving 6 bases not matched to a gene.

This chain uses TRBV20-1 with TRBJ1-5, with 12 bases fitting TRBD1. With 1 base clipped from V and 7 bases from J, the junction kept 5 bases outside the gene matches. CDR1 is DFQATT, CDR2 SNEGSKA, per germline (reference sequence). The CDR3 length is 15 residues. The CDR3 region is CSARGGTGGGQPQHF. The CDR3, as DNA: TGCAGTGCTAGAGGGGGGACAGGGGGCGGACAGCCCCAGCATTTT.

The CDR3 DNA reads TGTGCCAGCAGTTACTCCGGGGCTAGTTTCACCTACGAGCAGTACTTC. Translated, it gives CASSYSGASFTYEQYF. This chain joins TRBV6-5 and TRBJ2-4; D could derive from TRBD1 or TRBD2 (5 bases each). The DNA end lines up better with TRBJ2-7; the J call may be wrong. This CDR3 comprises 16 residues. Germline V gene sequence: CDR1 MNHEY, CDR2 SVGAGI.

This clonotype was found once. The CDR3 DNA reads as TGCAGTGCTAAAGGGAGGGCCGATGGCTACACCTTC. Its translation is CSAKGRADGYTF. The chain carries TRBV20-1 and TRBJ1-2; D is uncertain. Trimming pared 4 bases from V and 6 bases from J, leaving 12 bases between. CDR1 is DFQATT, CDR2 SNEGSKA, per germline (reference sequence). This CDR3 spans 12 amino acids.

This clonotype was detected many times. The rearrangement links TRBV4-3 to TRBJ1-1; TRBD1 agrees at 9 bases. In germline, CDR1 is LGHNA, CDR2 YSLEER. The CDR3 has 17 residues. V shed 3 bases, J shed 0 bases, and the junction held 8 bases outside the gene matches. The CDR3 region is CASSQMTGGAVNTEAFF. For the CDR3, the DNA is TGCGCCAGCAGCCAGATGACAGGGGGTGCTGTGAACACTGAAGCTTTCTTT.

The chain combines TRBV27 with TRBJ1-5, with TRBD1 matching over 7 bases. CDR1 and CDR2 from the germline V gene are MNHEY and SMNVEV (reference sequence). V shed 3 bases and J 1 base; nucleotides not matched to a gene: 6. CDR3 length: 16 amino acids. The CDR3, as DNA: TGTGCCAGCAGTTTCGGTGGACAGGTCAGCAATCAGCCCCAGCATTTT. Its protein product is CASSFGGQVSNQPQHF.

The DNA for the CDR3 is TGCAGCGTAGACCCACAGGGGGCTGGTGGAAACACCATATATTTT. Encoded protein: CSVDPQGAGGNTIYF. This chain uses TRBV29-1 with TRBJ1-3, with 9 positions matching TRBD1. From germline, CDR1 is SQVTM and CDR2 ANQGSEA. V shed 6 bases and J 3 bases; nucleotides not matched to a gene: 9. The CDR3 spans 15 residues. Together with reference TRBV29-1 and TRBJ1-3, the CDR3 gives the full variable domain: SAVISQKPSRDICQRGTSLTIQCQVDSQVTMMFWYRQQPGQSLTLIATANQGSEATYESGFVIDKFPISRPNLTFSTLTVSNMSPEDSSIYLCSVDPQGAGGNTIYFGEGSWLTVV.

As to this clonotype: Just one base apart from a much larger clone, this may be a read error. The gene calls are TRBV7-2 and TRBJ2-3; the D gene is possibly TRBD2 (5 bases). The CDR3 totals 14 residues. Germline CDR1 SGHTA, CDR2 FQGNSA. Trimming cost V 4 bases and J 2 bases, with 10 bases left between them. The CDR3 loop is CASSCQRFTDTQYF. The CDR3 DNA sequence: TGTGCCAGCAGCTGCCAGCGGTTCACAGATACGCAGTATTTT.

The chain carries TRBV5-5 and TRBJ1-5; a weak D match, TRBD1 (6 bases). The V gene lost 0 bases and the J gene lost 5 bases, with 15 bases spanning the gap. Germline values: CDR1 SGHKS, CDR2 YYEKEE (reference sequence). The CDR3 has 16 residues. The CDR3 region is CASSLGGEGGHQPQHF. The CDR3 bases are TGTGCCAGCAGCTTGGGGGGGGAAGGGGGTCATCAGCCCCAGCATTTT. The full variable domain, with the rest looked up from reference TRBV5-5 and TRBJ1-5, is DAGVTQSPTHLIKTRGQQVTLRCSPISGHKSVSWYQQVLGQGPQFIFQYYEKEERGRGNFPDRFSARQFPNYSSELNVNALLLGDSALYLCASSLGGEGGHQPQHFGDGTRLSIL.

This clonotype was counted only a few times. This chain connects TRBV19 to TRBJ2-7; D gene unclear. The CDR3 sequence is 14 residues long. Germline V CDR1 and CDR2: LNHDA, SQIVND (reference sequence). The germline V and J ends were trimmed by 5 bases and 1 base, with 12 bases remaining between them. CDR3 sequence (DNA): TGTGCCAGTAGTCCAACGACGGCTTCCTACGAGCAGTACTTC. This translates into CASSPTTASYEQYF. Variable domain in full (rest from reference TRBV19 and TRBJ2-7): DGGITQSPKYLFRKEGQNVTLSCEQNLNHDAMYWYRQDPGQGLRLIYYSQIVNDFQKGDIAEGYSVSREKKESFPLTVTSAQKNPTAFYLCASSPTTASYEQYFGPGTRLTVT.

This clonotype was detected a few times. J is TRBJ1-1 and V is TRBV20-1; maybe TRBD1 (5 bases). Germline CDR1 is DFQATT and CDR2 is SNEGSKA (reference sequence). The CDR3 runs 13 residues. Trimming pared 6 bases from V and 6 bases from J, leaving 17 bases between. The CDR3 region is CSALRGDFPEAFF. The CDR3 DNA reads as TGCAGTGCCCTCCGGGGGGATTTCCCTGAAGCTTTCTTT.

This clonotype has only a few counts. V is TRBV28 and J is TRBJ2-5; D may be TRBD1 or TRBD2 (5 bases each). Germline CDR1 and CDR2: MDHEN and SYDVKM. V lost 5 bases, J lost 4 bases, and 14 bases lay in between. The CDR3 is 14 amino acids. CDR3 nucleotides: TGTGCCAGCAGTCTAATAGGGGCGGGAGAGACCCAGTACTTC. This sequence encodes CASSLIGAGETQYF.

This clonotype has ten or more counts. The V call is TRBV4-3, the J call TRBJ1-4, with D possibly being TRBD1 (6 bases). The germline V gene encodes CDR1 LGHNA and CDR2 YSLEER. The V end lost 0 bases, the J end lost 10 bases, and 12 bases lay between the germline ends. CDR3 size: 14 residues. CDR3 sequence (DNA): TGCGCCAGCAGCCAAGATCCCGACAGGCCAAAACTGTTTTTT. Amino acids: CASSQDPDRPKLFF.

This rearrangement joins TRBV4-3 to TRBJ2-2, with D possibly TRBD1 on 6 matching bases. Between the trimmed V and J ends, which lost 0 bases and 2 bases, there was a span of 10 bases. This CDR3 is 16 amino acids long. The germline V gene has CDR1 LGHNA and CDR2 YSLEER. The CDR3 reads CASSQEGTPNTGELFF. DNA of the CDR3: TGCGCCAGCAGCCAAGAAGGGACACCTAACACCGGGGAGCTGTTTTTT.

Written as DNA, the CDR3 is TGTGCCAGCAGCTTACGTCCGTCTGGTGAGCAGTTCTTC. Encoded protein: CASSLRPSGEQFF. The gene calls are TRBV11-2 and TRBJ2-1; no reliable D call. Trimming shortened V by 2 bases and J by 9 bases, and 11 bases separated the two germline ends. Germline assignment: CDR1 SGHAT and CDR2 FQNNGV. This CDR3 has 13 residues.

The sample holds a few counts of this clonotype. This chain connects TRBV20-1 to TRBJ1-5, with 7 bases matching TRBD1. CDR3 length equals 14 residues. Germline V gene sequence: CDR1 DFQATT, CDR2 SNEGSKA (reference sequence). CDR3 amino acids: CSTLNDREERPQHF. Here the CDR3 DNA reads TGCAGCACATTAAATGACAGGGAGGAACGGCCCCAGCATTTT.

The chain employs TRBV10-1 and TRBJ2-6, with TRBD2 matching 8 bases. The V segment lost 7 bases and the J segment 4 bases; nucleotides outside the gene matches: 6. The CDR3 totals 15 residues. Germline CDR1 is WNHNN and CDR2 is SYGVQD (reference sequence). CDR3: CASMRGAYGANVLTF. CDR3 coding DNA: TGCGCCAGCATGCGGGGGGCGTACGGGGCCAACGTCCTGACTTTC.

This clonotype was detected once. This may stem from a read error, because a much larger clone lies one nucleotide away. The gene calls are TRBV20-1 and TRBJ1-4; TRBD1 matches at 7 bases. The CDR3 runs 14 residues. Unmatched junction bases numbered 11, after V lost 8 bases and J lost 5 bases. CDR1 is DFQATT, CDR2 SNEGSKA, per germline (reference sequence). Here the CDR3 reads CSTIYGTVNEKLFF. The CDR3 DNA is TGCAGTACTATATACGGGACAGTCAATGAAAAACTGTTTTTT.

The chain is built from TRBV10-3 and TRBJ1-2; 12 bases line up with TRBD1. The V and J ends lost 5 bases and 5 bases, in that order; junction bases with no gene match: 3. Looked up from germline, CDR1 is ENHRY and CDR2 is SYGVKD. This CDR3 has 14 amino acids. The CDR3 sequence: CAISRDRGPYGYTF. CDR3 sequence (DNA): TGTGCCATCAGTCGGGACAGGGGGCCTTATGGCTACACCTTC.

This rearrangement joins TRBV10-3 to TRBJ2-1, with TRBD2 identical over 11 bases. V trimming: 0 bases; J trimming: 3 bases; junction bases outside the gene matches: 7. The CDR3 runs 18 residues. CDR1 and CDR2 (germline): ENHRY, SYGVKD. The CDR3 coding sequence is TGTGCCATCAGTGAGTCGGTAGCGGGGGGGAGTAACTACAATGAGCAGTTCTTC. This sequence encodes CAISESVAGGSNYNEQFF.

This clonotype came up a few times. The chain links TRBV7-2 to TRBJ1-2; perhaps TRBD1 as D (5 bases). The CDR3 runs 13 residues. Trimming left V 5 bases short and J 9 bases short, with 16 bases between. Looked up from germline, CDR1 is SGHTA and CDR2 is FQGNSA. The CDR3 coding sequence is TGTGCCAGCAGCCAGGGCGGGGATCGAAGCTACACCTTC. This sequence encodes CASSQGGDRSYTF.

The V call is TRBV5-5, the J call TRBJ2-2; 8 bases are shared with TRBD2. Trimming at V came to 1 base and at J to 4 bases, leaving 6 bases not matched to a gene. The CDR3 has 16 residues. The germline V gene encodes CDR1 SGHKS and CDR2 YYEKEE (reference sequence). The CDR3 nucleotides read TGTGCCAGCAGCTTGAGCCTAGCGGGTGTCACCGGGGAGCTGTTTTTT. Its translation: CASSLSLAGVTGELFF.

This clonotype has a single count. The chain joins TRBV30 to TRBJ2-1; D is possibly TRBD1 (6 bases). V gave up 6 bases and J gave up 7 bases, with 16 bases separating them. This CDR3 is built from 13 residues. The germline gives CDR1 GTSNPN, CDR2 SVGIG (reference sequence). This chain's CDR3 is CACARGMGNEQFF. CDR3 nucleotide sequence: TGTGCCTGCGCCAGGGGAATGGGGAATGAGCAGTTCTTC.

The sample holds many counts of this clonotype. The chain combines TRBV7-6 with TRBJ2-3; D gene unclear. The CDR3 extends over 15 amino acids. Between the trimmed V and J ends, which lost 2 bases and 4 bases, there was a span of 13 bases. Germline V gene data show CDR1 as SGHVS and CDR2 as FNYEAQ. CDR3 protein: CASSLNGGSSDTQYF. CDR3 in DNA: TGTGCCAGCAGCTTAAATGGCGGTAGCTCAGATACGCAGTATTTT.

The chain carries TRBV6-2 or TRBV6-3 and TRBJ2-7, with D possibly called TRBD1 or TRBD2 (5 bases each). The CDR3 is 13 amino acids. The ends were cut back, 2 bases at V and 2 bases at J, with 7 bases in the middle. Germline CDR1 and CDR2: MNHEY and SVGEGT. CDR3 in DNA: TGTGCCAGCAGTTACGGGGACCCCTACGAGCAGTACTTC. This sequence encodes CASSYGDPYEQYF.

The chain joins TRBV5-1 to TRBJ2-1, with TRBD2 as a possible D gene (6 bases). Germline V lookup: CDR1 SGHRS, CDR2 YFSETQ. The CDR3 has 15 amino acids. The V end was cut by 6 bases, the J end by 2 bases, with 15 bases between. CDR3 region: CASTMGGMAYNEQFF. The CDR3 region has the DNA TGCGCCAGCACTATGGGCGGGATGGCCTACAATGAGCAGTTCTTC. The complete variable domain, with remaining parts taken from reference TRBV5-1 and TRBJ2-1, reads KAGVTQTPRYLIKTRGQQVTLSCSPISGHRSVSWYQQTPGQGLQFLFEYFSETQRNKGNFPGRFSGRQFSNSRSEMNVSTLELGDSALYLCASTMGGMAYNEQFFGPGTRLTVL.

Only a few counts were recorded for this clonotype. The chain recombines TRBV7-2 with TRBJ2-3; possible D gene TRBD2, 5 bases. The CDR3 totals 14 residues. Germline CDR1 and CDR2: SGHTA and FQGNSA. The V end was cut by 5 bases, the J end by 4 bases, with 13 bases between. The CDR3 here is CASSPRLRADTQYF. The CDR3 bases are TGTGCCAGCAGCCCCAGACTGAGGGCAGATACGCAGTATTTT. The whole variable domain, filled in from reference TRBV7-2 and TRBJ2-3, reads GAGVSQSPSNKVTEKGKDVELRCDPISGHTALYWYRQSLGQGLEFLIYFQGNSAPDKSGLPSDRFSAERTGGSVSTLTIQRTQQEDSAVYLCASSPRLRADTQYFGPGTRLTVL.